These 8 T cell receptor beta chains share one sample of origin, sequenced in a study of blood T cell repertoires in COVID-19. This table comes from immunoSEQ multiplex PCR, and its TCRdb copy is limited to in-frame clones, with some not included. The sample includes 35,000 to 45,000 clones, roughly 78% of them seen just once. The specimen sequenced was peripheral blood. Receptor source: a man aged 55 to 69 with acute or convalescent COVID-19.

The rearrangement uses TRBV11-3 and TRBJ2-3; the match to TRBD1 covers 9 bases. Germline V lookup: CDR1 SGHNT, CDR2 YENEEA. CDR3 length: 17 residues. Germline trimming cut 3 bases from V and 4 bases from J; bases unmatched to any gene: 11. DNA of the CDR3: TGTGCCAGCAGCTTGGGGACCGGGACAGGGTCTTCAGATACGCAGTATTTT. It translates to CASSLGTGTGSSDTQYF.

The chain combines TRBV28 with TRBJ1-5; the match to TRBD1 covers 12 bases. Trimming at V came to 1 base and at J to 3 bases, leaving 4 bases not matched to a gene. The germline V gene encodes CDR1 MDHEN and CDR2 SYDVKM. This CDR3 has 17 residues. This CDR3 reads CASSLFWDRGLNQPQHF. The DNA for the CDR3 is TGTGCCAGCAGTTTATTCTGGGACAGGGGGCTCAATCAGCCCCAGCATTTT.

This chain links TRBV5-1 with TRBJ2-7, with D unclear. This CDR3 contains 13 residues. Germline values: CDR1 SGHRS, CDR2 YFSETQ. Trimming removed 0 bases from V and 5 bases from J, with 9 bases in between. CDR3 in DNA: TGCGCCAGCAGCTTGGGGAGTTTTAACGAGCAGTACTTC. Translated: CASSLGSFNEQYF.

The chain is built from TRBV5-1 and TRBJ2-2, with a tentative D call TRBD2 (6 bases). Germline CDR1 is SGHRS and CDR2 is YFSETQ. V lost 6 bases and J lost 1, with 10 bases in between. The CDR3 consists of 14 residues. The CDR3 nucleotides are TGCGCCAGCACCACGACTAGGAACACCGGGGAGCTGTTTTTT. Translated, it gives CASTTTRNTGELFF.

This clone was observed once. The V call is TRBV7-9, the J call TRBJ2-7; D might be TRBD2 (5 bases). The CDR3 spans 18 residues. Trimming stripped 6 bases from V and 3 bases from J, with 27 bases between. Germline V gene lookup returns CDR1 SEHNR and CDR2 FQNEAQ (reference sequence). The DNA for the CDR3 is TGTGCCAGCAGTCGAACGAACATCCGGGAAACGGGCGGCTACGAGCAGTACTTC. Encoded protein: CASSRTNIRETGGYEQYF. Full variable domain (rest looked up from reference TRBV7-9 and TRBJ2-7): DTGVSQNPRHKITKRGQNVTFRCDPISEHNRLYWYRQTLGQGPEFLTYFQNEAQLEKSRLLSDRFSAERPKGSFSTLEIQRTEQGDSAMYLCASSRTNIRETGGYEQYFGPGTRLTVT.

The chain has TRBV7-9 and TRBJ1-2; D might be TRBD1 (5 bases). Germline V lookup: CDR1 SEHNR, CDR2 FQNEAQ (reference sequence). V lost 3 bases to trimming and J lost 0 bases, with 8 bases between them. This CDR3 is 14 amino acids long. CDR3 residues: CASSFRQTNYGYTF. The CDR3 region has the DNA TGTGCCAGCAGCTTCCGACAGACTAACTATGGCTACACCTTC.

The gene calls are TRBV2 and TRBJ2-2, with 9 nucleotides matching TRBD1. The V and J ends lost 9 bases and 2 bases, in that order; junction bases with no gene match: 7. This CDR3 comprises 15 residues. In germline, CDR1 is SNHLY, CDR2 FYNNEI. The CDR3, as DNA: TGTGCCAGTCTCCGGGACAGGGCTAACACCGGGGAGCTGTTTTTT. It translates to CASLRDRANTGELFF.

This CDR3 is CAISSGTSLNEQFF. CDR3 DNA: TGTGCCATCAGTTCCGGGACTAGCCTCAATGAGCAGTTCTTC. The chain uses TRBV10-3 and TRBJ2-1; 9 bases agree with TRBD2. With V trimmed by 5 bases and J by 6 bases, 5 bases remained unmatched. This CDR3 has 14 amino acids. Germline CDR1 reads ENHRY; CDR2 reads SYGVKD.